These T cell receptor beta chains were read from a single sample in a study of blood T cell repertoires in COVID-19. The table came from immunoSEQ multiplex PCR; TCRdb's copy has only in-frame clones and leaves some out. This table has roughly 210,000 clones, around 80% appearing once. Sequencing used peripheral blood. These receptors were collected from a woman older than 75 with COVID-19, enrolled during active disease. The CDR3 runs from the conserved cysteine through the conserved F or W. Fields, in order: J gene, V gene, D gene, clone size, CDR3 DNA, CDR3 protein. The D gene is left open where the match is weak. Where a row states a size, it is once, few, many or the class of an expanded clone; other rows omit it.

TRBJ2-3 | TRBV5-4 | TRBD2 | NA | TGTGCCAGCAGCTCCAAACAACTAGCGGGGACAGATACGCAGTATTTT | CASSSKQLAGTDTQYF
TRBJ2-2 | TRBV11-3 | TRBD2 | NA | TGTGCCAGCAGCCCGGGGGGGGAGCCCGGGGAGCTGTTTTTT | CASSPGGEPGELFF
TRBJ2-5 | TRBV5-1 | NA | NA | TGCGCCAGCGGGAGGACAGGTAGGGGGTTCGGAGAGACCCAGTACTTC | CASGRTGRGFGETQYF
TRBJ2-1 | TRBV11-3 | TRBD2 | NA | TGTGCCAGCAGCTCCGCGCGGGGGAACTCCTACAATGAGCAGTTCTTC | CASSSARGNSYNEQFF
TRBJ1-5 | TRBV5-4 | TRBD1 | NA | TGTGCCAGCAGCTCAGACAGGGGGCTCGAAAATCAGCCCCAGCATTTT | CASSSDRGLENQPQHF
TRBJ1-1 | TRBV28 | NA | NA | TGTGCCAGCACAGACTACATGAACACTGAAGCTTTCTTT | CASTDYMNTEAFF
TRBJ1-2 | TRBV15 | TRBD1 | NA | TGTGCCACCAGCAGAGGCAGGACAGGGGGTGGGTATGGCTACACCTTC | CATSRGRTGGGYGYTF
TRBJ2-6 | TRBV5-1 | TRBD1 | NA | TGCGCCAGCAGCTTGAGCCCCGGACAGGGGGGCGTCGGGGCCAACGTCCTGACTTTC | CASSLSPGQGGVGANVLTF
TRBJ2-5 | TRBV6-5 | NA | NA | TGTGCCAGCAGGTCCCGGAGCGGTCAAGAGACCCAGTACTTC | CASRSRSGQETQYF
TRBJ1-3 | TRBV6-5 | NA | NA | TGTGCCAGCAGTTACTCGTTCGGGGGAACTGGAAACACCATATATTTT | CASSYSFGGTGNTIYF
TRBJ2-7 | TRBV2 | NA | NA | TGTGCCAGCAGAGCTTCAGGGACACCCTTGACCGAGCAGTACTTC | CASRASGTPLTEQYF
TRBJ2-7 | TRBV7-2 | NA | NA | TGTGCCAGCAGGGGGTCGGGGTACGAGCAGTACTTC | CASRGSGYEQYF
TRBJ1-1 | TRBV29-1 | TRBD1 | NA | TGCAGCGTGTCCGGGACAGGGGTTGAAGCTTTCTTT | CSVSGTGVEAFF
TRBJ2-1 | TRBV30 | TRBD2 | NA | TGTGCCTGGAGCGCCCGTACCCCGGGAGGCACTAACAATGAGCAGTTCTTC | CAWSARTPGGTNNEQFF
TRBJ2-2 | TRBV5-6 | NA | NA | TGTGCCAGCAGCGGGGGGTTAGGCGGGGAGCTGTTTTTT | CASSGGLGGELFF
TRBJ1-4 | TRBV5-8 | TRBD1 | NA | TGTGCCAGCAGCTTGCCAGGGGGAGGAGAAAAACTGTTTTTT | CASSLPGGGEKLFF
TRBJ1-1 | TRBV5-4 | NA | NA | TGTGCCAGCAGCTTGGTAGAGGCCCCGGGCACTGAAGCTTTCTTT | CASSLVEAPGTEAFF
TRBJ2-7 | TRBV4-1 | NA | NA | TGCGCCAGCAGCCACCTCTTCCTTAAAGGAGGTACCTACGAGCAGTACTTC | CASSHLFLKGGTYEQYF
TRBJ2-3 | TRBV9 | TRBD2 | NA | TGTGCCAGCAGCGTCAGCGGGGGGGCGAGGGGGACGCAGTATTTT | CASSVSGGARGTQYF
TRBJ2-2 | TRBV18 | NA | NA | TGTGCCAGCTCACCACCGTCTAGCAGGAGCACCGGGGAGCTGTTTTTT | CASSPPSSRSTGELFF
TRBJ2-3 | TRBV5-4 | NA | NA | TGTGCCAGCAGCTTGGGCGGCGGAAACACAGATACGCAGTATTTT | CASSLGGGNTDTQYF
TRBJ1-2 | TRBV18 | NA | NA | TGTGCCAGCTCACCACGGTCGGCAGGGGAGAGTGGCTACACCTTC | CASSPRSAGESGYTF
TRBJ2-2 | TRBV19 | TRBD1 | NA | TGTGCCAGCGAGTCGCTGACAGGGTCTAACACCGGGGAGCTGTTTTTT | CASESLTGSNTGELFF
TRBJ1-3 | TRBV3-1/TRBV3-2 | TRBD1 | NA | TGTGCCAGCACCTCCGGGACAGCCTTCTCTGGAAACACCATATATTTT | CASTSGTAFSGNTIYF
TRBJ2-7 | TRBV15 | NA | NA | TGTGCCACCAGTTTAGTAAGCACCTACGAGCAGTACTTC | CATSLVSTYEQYF
TRBJ1-4 | TRBV19 | NA | NA | TGTGCCAGTAGTGACGTGCAGGGGCAGTGGCGGCTGTTTTTT | CASSDVQGQWRLFF
TRBJ1-5 | TRBV20-1 | NA | once | TGCAGTGCTAGCCAGGGGCAGCCCCAGCATTTT | CSASQGQPQHF
TRBJ1-2 | TRBV18 | TRBD1 | NA | TGTGCCAGCTCACCAGGTTCGGCAGGGGGTGGCTACACCTTC | CASSPGSAGGGYTF
TRBJ1-1 | TRBV11-2 | TRBD1 | NA | TGTGCCAGCAGCCCACATTTGACAGGGACTGAAGCTTTCTTT | CASSPHLTGTEAFF
TRBJ2-7 | TRBV7-2 | TRBD2 | NA | TGTGCCAGCAGTCGGACCGAAGGAGCGGGGGGGCCCTACGAGCAGTACTTC | CASSRTEGAGGPYEQYF
TRBJ1-2 | TRBV28 | NA | NA | TGTGCCAGCAGCGACAGCTATGGCTACACCTTC | CASSDSYGYTF
TRBJ2-2 | TRBV5-1 | TRBD1 | NA | TGCGCCAGCAGGAGAATCGAGGCAGGGGGTACCGGGGAGCTGTTTTTT | CASRRIEAGGTGELFF
TRBJ1-1 | TRBV20-1 | NA | NA | TGCAGTGCTAGTCTATTTGTGAACACTGAAGCTTTCTTT | CSASLFVNTEAFF
TRBJ1-2 | TRBV6-2/TRBV6-3 | NA | NA | TGTGCCAGCAGTTACTCTCCGGGTGGCTACACCTTC | CASSYSPGGYTF
TRBJ1-2 | TRBV24-1 | TRBD1 | NA | TGTGCCACCAGTGATTCCGGGACAGGGGGTTCCTATGGCTACACCTTC | CATSDSGTGGSYGYTF
TRBJ2-3 | TRBV3-1/TRBV3-2 | TRBD2 | NA | TGTGCCAGCAGCCAAGCCCCTAGCGGGGTTGACACAGATACGCAGTATTTT | CASSQAPSGVDTDTQYF
TRBJ1-5 | TRBV7-2 | NA | once | TGTGCCAGCAGCTTAGACCGGGGGCAGCCCCAGCATTTT | CASSLDRGQPQHF
TRBJ1-2 | TRBV7-2 | TRBD1 | NA | TGTGCCAGCAGCTTGGGCGGACAGGGGGGTGGCTACACCTTC | CASSLGGQGGGYTF
TRBJ2-7 | TRBV5-1 | TRBD1 | NA | TGCGCCAGCAGCTTGGGGACAGGCTACGAGCAGTACTTC | CASSLGTGYEQYF
TRBJ1-2 | TRBV5-1 | NA | NA | TGCGCCAGCAGCTTGGTTTCAGCGACCTATGGCTACACCTTC | CASSLVSATYGYTF
TRBJ1-6 | TRBV27 | TRBD1 | NA | TGTGCCAGCAGTTTACTCGGGACAGGGAATTCACCCCTCCACTTT | CASSLLGTGNSPLHF
TRBJ1-6 | TRBV7-3 | NA | few | TGTGCCAGCAGCCCCTCGGGGGGGTATAATTCACCCCTCCACTTT | CASSPSGGYNSPLHF
TRBJ2-3 | TRBV2 | TRBD2 | NA | TGTGCCAGCAGTGACCTAAGGACTAGCGGGGGAACAGATACGCAGTATTTT | CASSDLRTSGGTDTQYF
TRBJ2-1 | TRBV7-9 | TRBD2 | once | TGTGCCAGCAGCTTAGGTGGCGGGGGAACCTACAATGAGCAGTTCTTC | CASSLGGGGTYNEQFF
TRBJ2-5 | TRBV19 | TRBD1 | NA | TGTGCCAGTAGTATAGATCTTGAGACAGGGGGCCGGGAGACCCAGTACTTC | CASSIDLETGGRETQYF
TRBJ2-3 | TRBV7-2 | TRBD2 | NA | TGTGCCACCGGGGGGGTACGACAAACTAGCACAGATACGCAGTATTTT | CATGGVRQTSTDTQYF
TRBJ1-2 | TRBV5-1 | TRBD1 | NA | TGCGCCAGCAGCCTACCACAGGGGGGTAACTATGGCTACACCTTC | CASSLPQGGNYGYTF
TRBJ1-6 | TRBV6-5 | NA | NA | TGTGCCAGCAGTTACGTCCGAGTGCAACCTAAGGGGCCCCTCCACTTT | CASSYVRVQPKGPLHF
TRBJ1-5 | TRBV19 | TRBD1 | NA | TGTGCCAGTAGTTCGACAGGGGGGTCTCATCAGCCCCAGCATTTT | CASSSTGGSHQPQHF
TRBJ1-2 | TRBV4-3 | NA | few | TGCGCCAGCAGCCAAGATCACTCTAACTATGGCTACACCTTC | CASSQDHSNYGYTF
TRBJ2-1 | TRBV7-2 | NA | NA | TGTGCCAGCAGCCCCGCCAACTGGCGGCTAGATGGCAATGAGCAGTTCTTC | CASSPANWRLDGNEQFF
TRBJ1-5 | TRBV4-1 | TRBD1 | NA | TGCGCCAGCAGCCGACTACAGGGGGATCAGCCCCAGCATTTT | CASSRLQGDQPQHF
TRBJ1-5 | TRBV2 | NA | NA | TGTGCCAGCGCTAGACAGGAACTCCCCAATCAGCCCCAGCATTTT | CASARQELPNQPQHF